The TCR beta chain under discussion was sequenced for a study of blood T cell repertoires in COVID-19. Study-wide background: Sample material is recorded as cDNA or gDNA derived from T cells, B-cell-depleted T cells, or PBMCs.

As processed by the authors: Reference gene primers were amplified, and this amplification served to estimate nucleated cell counts. Data came from immunoSEQ multiplex PCR; TCRdb stores just in-frame clones and leaves some out. D and trimming were read from the DNA, whereas the V and J calls and clone size are those reported in that table. The data show more than 65,000 clones, around nine tenths seen once. This clone was picked up one time. CDR1 GTSNPN and CDR2 SVGIG come from the germline V gene (reference sequence). The CDR3 runs to 16 residues. Trimming took 4 bases from V and 2 from J; bases not matched to a gene: 8.

The TCR comes from a woman older than 75 with active or convalescent COVID-19. Sequenced material: peripheral blood. V usage is TRBV30 and J usage is TRBJ2-6, with TRBD1 identical over 7 bases. In nucleotides, the CDR3 is TGTGCCTGGACGACAGGGAGAATGGCTGGGGCCAACGTCCTGACTTTC. It encodes CAWTTGRMAGANVLTF.